Below, 18 T cell receptor beta chains from the same sample are listed, as sequenced in a study of T-cell reconstitution after alpha-beta-depleted transplantation in children. Unique molecular identifiers were incorporated into the prepared TCRbeta library. TCRdb called the PCR reads again in MiXCR, with one record for every CDR3 protein. The table lists some 300,000 distinct CDR3 sequences, around 10% of them singletons. Specimen: PBMCs, collected before TCRalphabeta/CD19-depleted stem cell transplant. These receptors all come from a boy in the first two years of life with acute myeloid leukemia, due to receive a stem cell transplant.

This clonotype was detected ten times or more. This rearrangement joins TRBV5-1 to TRBJ2-3, with 11 bases aligning to TRBD1. The CDR3 totals 15 residues. CDR1 SGHRS and CDR2 YFSETQ come from the germline V gene. V lost 2 bases to trimming and J lost 3 bases; unmatched junction nucleotides: 2. CDR3 residues: CASSFRDRGTDTQYF. The CDR3 nucleotides read TGCGCCAGCAGCTTCCGGGACAGGGGGACAGATACGCAGTATTTT.

This clonotype was seen at least ten times. V gene TRBV5-5 combines with J gene TRBJ2-1, with 7 bases fitting TRBD2. V gave up 6 bases and J gave up 3 bases; unmatched junction bases: 9. Germline CDR1 and CDR2: SGHKS and YYEKEE (reference sequence). There are 15 residues in the CDR3. The CDR3 region has the DNA TGTGCCAGCAACCCTGGGCTAGCGGTCTACAATGAGCAGTTCTTC. This encodes CASNPGLAVYNEQFF.

This clonotype has ten or more counts. The V gene is TRBV20-1, the J gene TRBJ1-5; 11 positions agree with TRBD1. The V and J ends lost 4 bases and 6 bases, in that order; junction bases with no gene match: 5. CDR1 is DFQATT and CDR2 is SNEGSKA in the germline V gene (reference sequence). The CDR3 is 14 amino acids. CDR3 nucleotide sequence: TGCAGTGCTATCCGGGACAGGGGGACTCAGCCCCAGCATTTT. Translation: CSAIRDRGTQPQHF.

This clonotype was recorded a few times. The chain recombines TRBV3-1 with TRBJ2-7, with D perhaps TRBD2 (6 bases). The CDR3 is made up of 12 amino acids. Trimming took off 6 bases at V and 13 bases at J, with 19 bases between the two ends. Germline lookup yields CDR1 LGHDT and CDR2 YNNKEL (reference sequence). The CDR3 loop is CASSRGTSRFYF. The CDR3 bases are TGTGCCAGCAGTCGGGGGACCTCGAGGTTTTACTTC.

This clonotype was recorded many times. This chain joins TRBV12-3 or TRBV12-4 and TRBJ1-4; D perhaps matches TRBD1 (5 bases). The CDR3 has 14 amino acids. V dropped 6 bases and J dropped 2 bases, with 10 bases sitting between them. The CDR3 DNA is TGTGCCAGCAGCCGAGGGGCGACTAATGAAAAACTGTTTTTT. Amino acid sequence: CASSRGATNEKLFF.

This clonotype was detected only a few times. This chain links TRBV11-2 with TRBJ2-3; 7 bases are a match to TRBD2. Germline trimming cut 0 bases from V and 1 base from J; bases unmatched to any gene: 7. This CDR3 contains 17 residues. CDR1 and CDR2 (germline): SGHAT, FQNNGV. In nucleotides, the CDR3 is TGTGCCAGCAGCTTAGACCGACGGGGGGTGGGCACAGATACGCAGTATTTT. This encodes CASSLDRRGVGTDTQYF.

Worth noting for this clonotype: This may come from a read error, since a much larger clone is one base off. The CDR3 is CATSRKGGGPNNEQFF. CDR3 sequence (DNA): TGTGCCACCAGCAGAAAGGGGGGGGGCCCGAACAATGAGCAGTTCTTC. The rearrangement uses TRBV15 and TRBJ2-1; possibly TRBD2 for D (7 bases). V was pared by 2 bases and J by 5 bases, with 16 bases between. Germline CDR1 and CDR2: LNHNV and YYDKDF (reference sequence). The CDR3 consists of 16 residues.

This clonotype was detected many times. The chain has TRBV7-2 and TRBJ2-5; TRBD2 might be the D (7 bases). The CDR3 covers 14 residues. The germline CDR1 and CDR2 sequences are SGHTA and FQGNSA. V was pared by 2 bases and J by 5 bases, with 12 bases between. The CDR3 nucleotides are TGTGCCAGCAGCTTAATCAGGGGAGGGGAGACCCAGTACTTC. Amino acids: CASSLIRGGETQYF.

This clonotype appeared many times. The chain couples TRBV9 to TRBJ2-1; no clear D gene. Germline V gene lookup returns CDR1 SGDLS and CDR2 YYNGEE. V was trimmed by 0 bases and J by 3 bases, leaving 4 bases between them. This CDR3 is built from 13 residues. Written as DNA, the CDR3 is TGTGCCAGCAGCGTAGGTTTCTACAATGAGCAGTTCTTC. Translation gives CASSVGFYNEQFF.

The genes are TRBV28 and TRBJ2-7; 7 bases are shared with TRBD2. V lost 7 bases and J lost 2; bases outside the gene matches: 8. CDR1 MDHEN and CDR2 SYDVKM come from the germline V gene. This CDR3 comprises 14 residues. The CDR3 loop is CASMYSGITYEQYF. As DNA, the CDR3 is TGTGCCAGCATGTACAGCGGGATTACCTACGAGCAGTACTTC. The full variable domain, completed using reference TRBV28 and TRBJ2-7, is DVKVTQSSRYLVKRTGEKVFLECVQDMDHENMFWYRQDPGLGLRLIYFSYDVKMKEKGDIPEGYSVSREKKERFSLILESASTNQTSMYLCASMYSGITYEQYFGPGTRLTVT.

The chain has TRBV12-3 or TRBV12-4 and TRBJ1-5; no clear D gene. The V end lost 2 bases, the J end lost 2 bases, and 19 bases lay between the germline ends. The CDR3 is 18 amino acids. The CDR3 sequence is CASSLILSGRVGNQPQHF. CDR3 DNA: TGTGCCAGCAGTTTAATCCTAAGTGGACGGGTGGGCAATCAGCCCCAGCATTTT.

This clonotype was recorded at least ten times. The CDR3 DNA is TGCGCCAGCAGCCTCGACGGCGGGTCTAAAAACATTCAGTACTTC. Amino acid sequence: CASSLDGGSKNIQYF. The rearrangement joins TRBV4-3 to TRBJ2-4; D is perhaps TRBD2 (5 bases). Germline V gene sequence: CDR1 LGHNA, CDR2 YSLEER. This CDR3 region has 15 residues. The germline V and J ends were trimmed by 4 bases and 4 bases, with 14 bases remaining between them.

Ten or more counts support this clonotype. This chain links TRBV12-3 or TRBV12-4 with TRBJ2-5; either TRBD1 or TRBD2 may fit D (5 bases each). The CDR3 runs 12 residues. V dropped 8 bases and J dropped 2 bases, with 9 bases sitting between them. The DNA for the CDR3 is TGTGCCAGCCGTTGGGGGCAAGAGACCCAGTACTTC. Amino acids: CASRWGQETQYF.

The chain is built from TRBV29-1 and TRBJ2-1, with 11 bases identical to TRBD2. This CDR3 comprises 15 residues. V lost 6 bases to trimming and J lost 1 base; unmatched junction nucleotides: 5. Germline lookup yields CDR1 SQVTM and CDR2 ANQGSEA. The CDR3 reads CSVVIAGGSYNEQFF. The CDR3 nucleotides read TGCAGCGTCGTGATAGCGGGGGGGTCCTACAATGAGCAGTTCTTC.

This clonotype was detected a few times. The chain carries TRBV7-9 and TRBJ2-7, with D uncertain. Trimming removed 5 bases at V and 7 bases at J, with 9 bases between. The CDR3 sequence is 11 residues long. Germline V lookup: CDR1 SEHNR, CDR2 FQNEAQ (reference sequence). CDR3 loop: CASSTRREQYF. DNA of the CDR3: TGTGCCAGCAGCACCCGTAGAGAGCAGTACTTC.

This chain connects TRBV7-8 to TRBJ2-2; 7 positions agree with TRBD2. The germline CDR1 and CDR2 sequences are SGHVS and FQNEAQ. The V gene end was trimmed by 1 base and the J gene end by 4 bases; junction bases not matched to a gene: 9. The length of the CDR3 is 17 residues. The DNA of the CDR3 is TGTGCCAGCAGCTTAGAGGGACGGGGGGACCGCACCGGGGAGCTGTTTTTT. The encoded protein is CASSLEGRGDRTGELFF.

This clonotype was observed at least ten times. The V and J genes are TRBV10-3 and TRBJ2-5; D may be TRBD1 or TRBD2 (7 bases each). This CDR3 is built from 14 residues. Germline CDR1 is ENHRY and CDR2 is SYGVKD. V lost 0 bases and J 5 bases, leaving 10 bases between the germline ends. The CDR3 sequence: CAISESGGGETQYF. The CDR3 DNA follows: TGTGCCATCAGTGAGTCGGGAGGGGGCGAGACCCAGTACTTC.

V is TRBV23-1 and J is TRBJ2-7, with a possible D match to TRBD1 (5 bases). TRBV23-1 is treated as an ORF (open reading frame) with a function not yet certain. The V end lost 3 bases, the J end lost 3 bases, and 12 bases lay between the germline ends. The CDR3 runs to 14 residues. The chain's CDR3 is CASSQRKGNYEQYF. CDR3 nucleotides: TGCGCCAGCAGTCAGCGGAAGGGGAACTACGAGCAGTACTTC.